Listed below are T cell receptor beta chains from one sample, sequenced in a study of blood T cell repertoires in COVID-19. Assay: immunoSEQ multiplex PCR; the TCRdb copy retains only in-frame clones and omits some. The data contain 250,000 to 350,000 clones, around 87% of them seen just once; the ten biggest clones take up approximately 7.8%. What was sequenced was peripheral blood. Receptors were obtained from a woman aged 50 to 65 who had recovered from COVID-19. Each CDR3 is given with its conserved first and last residue. The order of the fields is J gene, V gene, CDR3 protein.

TRBJ2-1 TRBV9 CASSVGGGKDEQFF
TRBJ1-4 TRBV4-3 CASSRGTGANEKLFF
TRBJ1-6 TRBV28 CASRGGQGYSPLHF
TRBJ2-3 TRBV7-2 CASSSLAGGDTQYF
TRBJ2-3 TRBV10-1 CASGLAGAGAQYF
TRBJ1-3 TRBV28 CASSPTGGIAGNTIYF
TRBJ2-5 TRBV6-5 CASSYLTGGAMETQYF
TRBJ1-3 TRBV6-5 CASSYSGPGNTIYF
TRBJ1-5 TRBV30 CAWSPIDGSNQPQHF
TRBJ2-1 TRBV19 CASSVLFRQGEFF
TRBJ2-7 TRBV9 CASSVGETYEQYF
TRBJ1-2 TRBV5-5 CASSLLQGNYGYTF
TRBJ2-1 TRBV20-1 CSASLVYEQFF
TRBJ2-2 TRBV14 CASSQEGQGGRPGELFF
TRBJ1-4 TRBV11-2 CASSPGTGGPEKLFF
TRBJ2-7 TRBV30 CAWSGRGYYEQYF
TRBJ2-7 TRBV9 CASSAGTSSYEQYF
TRBJ2-7 TRBV11-2 CASSLRVSGGPSYEQYF
TRBJ1-4 TRBV30 CAWDTGTGGEKLFF
TRBJ1-1 TRBV12-3/TRBV12-4 CASSRQGGPDAFF
TRBJ1-6 TRBV7-2 CASSLAQGLLNSPLHF
TRBJ1-2 TRBV3-1/TRBV3-2 CASSQVDRESGYTF
TRBJ2-7 TRBV5-1 CASSLALPGDIYEQYF
TRBJ2-7 TRBV7-2 CASSKREGPYEQYF
TRBJ1-4 TRBV5-6 CASTYRGIGEKLFF
TRBJ2-7 TRBV6-5 CASSYEAPPSVYEQYF
TRBJ1-1 TRBV19 CASNDRGGTEAFF
TRBJ1-5 TRBV20-1 CSATRGEPQHF
TRBJ2-1 TRBV28 CASSPTRGAGYEQFF
TRBJ2-7 TRBV7-9 CASSPHRSEQYF
TRBJ1-1 TRBV29-1 CSVIPGHMNTEAFF
TRBJ1-5 TRBV6-6 CASSPAGTAPSNQPQHF
TRBJ2-7 TRBV18 CASSLNSPLAYHEQYF
TRBJ1-4 TRBV25-1 CASSRSTAVNEKLFF
TRBJ1-2 TRBV4-3 CASSQELVGQGNGYTF
TRBJ2-4 TRBV11-2 CASRPGQGARAKNIQYF
TRBJ1-1 TRBV27 CASSLSQTNTEAFF
TRBJ1-1 TRBV3-1/TRBV3-2 CASRPTELNTEAFF
TRBJ1-1 TRBV19 CASRGTINTEAFF
TRBJ1-4 TRBV15 CATSRDLTTNEKLFF
TRBJ2-2 TRBV27 CASSSADRGNTGELFF
TRBJ2-5 TRBV6-5 CASREGRSLETQYF
TRBJ1-2 TRBV28 CASRTWENYGYTF
TRBJ1-3 TRBV6-5 CASRMQGNSGNTIYF
TRBJ2-2 TRBV7-2 CASSLEGASTGELFF
TRBJ1-3 TRBV4-2 CASSQRDRAGGNTIYF
TRBJ2-3 TRBV4-3 CASSPRWSGSGADTQYF
TRBJ2-7 TRBV5-1 CASSLDNVARGYEQYF
TRBJ1-1 TRBV9 CASSVQGQMNTEAFF
TRBJ2-6 TRBV30 CAWQGLSSGANVLTF
TRBJ2-1 TRBV24-1 CATSDPTSASYNEQFF
TRBJ2-2 TRBV4-1 CASSQELVTSGNTGELFF
TRBJ2-1 TRBV19 CASSLTSSNEQFF
TRBJ1-5 TRBV6-5 CASSKDRANQPQHF
TRBJ2-1 TRBV6-5 CASTKTSGRIDEQFF
TRBJ2-7 TRBV9 CASSVELTGREQYF
TRBJ2-7 TRBV19 CASSEQGRNYEQYF
TRBJ1-5 TRBV5-6 CASSQAAAGQPQHF
TRBJ1-1 TRBV6-5 CASSYSSTAVHVAFF
TRBJ2-7 TRBV28 CASNPIQESYEQYF